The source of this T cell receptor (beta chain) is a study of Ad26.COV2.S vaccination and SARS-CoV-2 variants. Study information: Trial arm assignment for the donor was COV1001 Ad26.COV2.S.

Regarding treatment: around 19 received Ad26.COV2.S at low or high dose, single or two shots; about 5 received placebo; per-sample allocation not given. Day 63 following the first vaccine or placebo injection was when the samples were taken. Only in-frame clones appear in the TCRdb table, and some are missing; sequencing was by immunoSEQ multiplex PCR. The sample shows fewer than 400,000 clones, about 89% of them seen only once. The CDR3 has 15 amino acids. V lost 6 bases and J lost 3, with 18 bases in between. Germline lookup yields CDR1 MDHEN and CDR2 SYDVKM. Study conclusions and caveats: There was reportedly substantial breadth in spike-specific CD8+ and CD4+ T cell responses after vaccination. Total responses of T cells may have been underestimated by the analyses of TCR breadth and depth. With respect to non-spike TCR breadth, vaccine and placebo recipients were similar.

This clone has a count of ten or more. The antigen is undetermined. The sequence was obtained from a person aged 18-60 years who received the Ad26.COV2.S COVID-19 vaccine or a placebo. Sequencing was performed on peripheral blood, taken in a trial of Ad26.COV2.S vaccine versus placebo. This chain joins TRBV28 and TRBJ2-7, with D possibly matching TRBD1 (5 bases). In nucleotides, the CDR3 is TGTGCCAGCAGAGGGGTGGGCCCCTCTGGCTACGAGCAGTACTTC. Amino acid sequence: CASRGVGPSGYEQYF.